A single sample is the source of the 17 T cell receptor beta chains below, sequenced in a study of blood T cell repertoires in COVID-19. Profiling relied on immunoSEQ multiplex PCR, and the TCRdb table lists in-frame clones only, not all of them. The profile covers about 400,000 clones, with more than 75% appearing a single time and less than 2.5% taken by the ten largest. Sample: PBMCs or T cells enriched from blood (not recorded which). These receptors all come from a middle-aged man in a cohort exposed to, infected with or recovered from COVID-19 (not recorded which).

The chain is built from TRBV5-1 and TRBJ2-1; maybe TRBD2 (7 bases). The germline V gene encodes CDR1 SGHRS and CDR2 YFSETQ. The CDR3 spans 14 residues. Trimming pared 7 bases from V and 15 bases from J, leaving 26 bases between. CDR3 nucleotide sequence: TGCGCCAGCCAGACGGGGGCTAGCGGCGGGCTTTGGTTCTTC. The encoded protein is CASQTGASGGLWFF.

CDR3 sequence (DNA): TGTGCCAGCAGCCAACGAAGGACTAGCGGTTACAATGAGCAGTTCTTC. This gives the protein CASSQRRTSGYNEQFF. The gene calls are TRBV3-1 (or the pseudogene TRBV3-2) and TRBJ2-1; the match to TRBD2 covers 10 bases. V lost 2 bases to trimming and J lost 4 bases; unmatched junction nucleotides: 5. The CDR3 is made up of 16 amino acids. Germline V gives CDR1 LGHDT, CDR2 YNNKEL (reference sequence).

This rearrangement joins TRBV2 to TRBJ1-5; no reliable D call. V lost 4 bases to trimming and J lost 1 base, with 5 bases between them. The V gene's germline CDR1 is SNHLY and CDR2 FYNNEI. The CDR3 contains 13 residues. The CDR3 spells CASSAESNQPQHF. DNA of the CDR3: TGTGCCAGCAGTGCGGAGAGCAATCAGCCCCAGCATTTT.

This chain joins TRBV3-1 (or the pseudogene TRBV3-2) and TRBJ1-2, with D maybe TRBD1 (5 bases). CDR1 is LGHDT, CDR2 YNNKEL, per germline (reference sequence). The germline V and J ends were trimmed by 2 bases and 6 bases, with 13 bases remaining between them. The length of the CDR3 is 14 residues. CDR3 protein: CASSQSGGGHGYTF. CDR3 sequence (DNA): TGTGCCAGCAGCCAATCCGGGGGAGGCCATGGCTACACCTTC.

This clone was seen just once. CDR3 sequence (DNA): TGTGCCAGCAGCTTACGCAGGGAGGCCGACATTCAGTACTTC. It codes for CASSLRREADIQYF. V gene TRBV7-9 combines with J gene TRBJ2-4, with D possibly matching TRBD2 (6 bases). Germline CDR1 SEHNR, CDR2 FQNEAQ (reference sequence). V was clipped by 2 bases and J by 8 bases, with 13 bases between them. CDR3 length: 14 residues.

The chain links TRBV4-2 to TRBJ2-7; weak D call: TRBD1 (5 bases). Germline V gene sequence: CDR1 LGHNA, CDR2 YNFKEQ. This CDR3 region has 14 residues. Trimming shortened V by 0 bases and J by 0 bases, and 6 bases separated the two germline ends. In DNA form, the CDR3 reads TGTGCCAGCAGCCAAGAGACAGCCTCCTACGAGCAGTACTTC. Its protein product is CASSQETASYEQYF.

A single count supports this clone. The genes are TRBV5-6 and TRBJ1-2; the D is unclear. This CDR3 comprises 13 residues. Trimming took off 0 bases at V and 9 bases at J, with 12 bases between the two ends. CDR1 and CDR2 (germline): SGHDT, YYEEEE. CDR3 in DNA: TGTGCCAGCAGCTTGGTGGCGGCTCGCAGCTACACCTTC. It is translated as CASSLVAARSYTF.

As DNA, the CDR3 is TGTGCCGGGTCGTTGTCGGGGGGAAACACCATATATTTT. Protein: CAGSLSGGNTIYF. This sequence joins TRBV28 and TRBJ1-3; D is unclear. Germline assignment: CDR1 MDHEN and CDR2 SYDVKM. V lost 11 bases to trimming and J lost 4 bases, with 15 bases between them. This CDR3 is built from 13 residues. The whole variable domain, filled in from reference TRBV28 and TRBJ1-3, reads DVKVTQSSRYLVKRTGEKVFLECVQDMDHENMFWYRQDPGLGLRLIYFSYDVKMKEKGDIPEGYSVSREKKERFSLILESASTNQTSMYLCAGSLSGGNTIYFGEGSWLTVV.

As to this clone: The junction shows a germline mismatch at one end, possibly a read error. The chain has TRBV6-6 and TRBJ1-3; perhaps TRBD1 as D (6 bases). Per germline, CDR1 MNHNY and CDR2 SVGAGI (reference sequence). This CDR3 spans 15 amino acids. The DNA of the CDR3 is TGTGCCAGCAGTTCCCCGACAGGCTCTAGAAACACCATATATTTT. Translation: CASSSPTGSRNTIYF.

The rearrangement links TRBV2 to TRBJ2-7; D is possibly TRBD1 (6 bases). The V end was cut by 4 bases, the J end by 2 bases, with 12 bases between. The CDR3 has 14 residues. Germline CDR1 reads SNHLY; CDR2 reads FYNNEI. CDR3 in DNA: TGTGCCAGCAGTGGGGGGCGATTTCCCTACGAGCAGTACTTC. It translates to CASSGGRFPYEQYF.

This clone was counted once. The genes are TRBV29-1 and TRBJ2-7; 7 bases map to TRBD2. V gave up 4 bases and J gave up 3 bases; unmatched junction bases: 6. The CDR3 is 13 amino acids. Germline V CDR1 and CDR2: SQVTM, ANQGSEA. CDR3 sequence: CSVVPAGRYEQYF. The CDR3 nucleotides read TGCAGCGTTGTGCCAGCGGGACGCTACGAGCAGTACTTC.

The chain joins TRBV5-1 to TRBJ1-1; 10 nucleotides agree with TRBD1. V dropped 0 bases and J dropped 5; count of bases not matched to a gene: 7. CDR1 is SGHRS and CDR2 is YFSETQ in the germline V gene. CDR3 length equals 16 residues. CDR3 sequence (DNA): TGCGCCAGCAGCTTGGCCTGGGACAGGGGCGGAACTGAAGCTTTCTTT. Amino acid sequence: CASSLAWDRGGTEAFF.

The gene calls are TRBV6-1 and TRBJ2-2; D remains unclear. This CDR3 comprises 12 residues. Germline V gene sequence: CDR1 MNHNS, CDR2 SASEGT. V was pared by 2 bases and J by 7 bases, with 5 bases between. The DNA for the CDR3 is TGTGCCAGCAGTGAAACCAGCGGGGAGCTGTTTTTT. Its translation is CASSETSGELFF.

This clone was detected once. V gene TRBV5-1 combines with J gene TRBJ1-1, with TRBD1 as a possible D gene (5 bases). CDR3 size: 14 residues. The germline CDR1 and CDR2 sequences are SGHRS and YFSETQ. V was pared by 4 bases and J by 5 bases, with 15 bases between. DNA of the CDR3: TGCGCCAGCAGCGTCCTCGGGGGGTATACTGAAGCTTTCTTT. Amino acids: CASSVLGGYTEAFF.

The table lists this clone with a few counts. The chain has TRBV7-6 and TRBJ1-4; D uncertain. Trimming removed 2 bases from V and 0 bases from J, with 7 bases in between. Germline lookup yields CDR1 SGHVS and CDR2 FNYEAQ. There are 15 residues in the CDR3. CDR3 in DNA: TGTGCCAGCAGCTTATCAGTTGCAACTAATGAAAAACTGTTTTTT. This codes for CASSLSVATNEKLFF.

The V and J genes are TRBV30 and TRBJ1-6; D remains ambiguous. V gave up 0 bases and J gave up 10 bases, with 10 bases separating them. The CDR3 covers 13 residues. The germline CDR1 and CDR2 sequences are GTSNPN and SVGIG (reference sequence). CDR3 in amino acids: CAWSVLGGSPLHF. CDR3 DNA: TGTGCCTGGAGTGTACTTGGCGGGTCACCCCTCCACTTT.

V gene TRBV6-5 combines with J gene TRBJ2-7, with TRBD1 matching over 7 bases. V lost 6 bases, J lost 4 bases, and 9 bases stayed unmatched. Germline V gives CDR1 MNHEY, CDR2 SVGAGI. The CDR3 consists of 14 residues. The CDR3, as DNA: TGTGCCAGCAGCTTAGACAGGGACCTTTACGAGCAGTACTTC. Translated, it gives CASSLDRDLYEQYF.